This T cell receptor (beta chain) came from a study of blood T cells in healthy people across ages. General study findings and limits: Roughly linear age-related decline in beta diversity appeared, significant by age roughly 40. The donors' CMV status was not determined, possibly confounding changes in expanded clonotypes.

PCR was performed a second time for about 6 to 12 cycles using a sample-barcoded 5' primer and a J-beta primer mix. Using its own MiXCR run on the 5' RACE reads, TCRdb lists one record per CDR3 protein. The sample carries approximately 880,000 distinct CDR3 sequences, roughly 50% recorded once. This clonotype turned up a few times. Its antigen remains unknown. The CDR3 totals 16 residues. J was trimmed by 0 bases and V by 1 base; bases with no gene match: 9. Looked up from germline, CDR1 is DFQATT and CDR2 is SNEGSKA (reference sequence). This clonotype was obtained from a man aged 30 to 45 in good health. Sequencing input: blood. The gene calls are TRBV20-1 and TRBJ2-7; 7 nucleotides align to TRBD1. The CDR3 DNA reads TGCAGTGCTAGAGTTAACAGGGGCCTTAGCTCCTACGAGCAGTACTTC. Protein: CSARVNRGLSSYEQYF.